This TCR beta chain stems from a study of blood T cell repertoires in COVID-19. In the original processing: Amplification of reference gene primers provided the estimated nucleated cell counts. Sequencing used immunoSEQ multiplex PCR; TCRdb keeps in-frame clones, though not all of them. V and J calls and clone size come straight from that table; D and trimming were deduced from the DNA. This table has fewer than 300,000 clones, 86% appearing once. The CDR3 contains 15 residues. The germline V gene has CDR1 SGHTA and CDR2 FQGNSA. Losses at the gene ends were 5 bases for V and 9 bases for J; bases not matched to a gene: 14.

This chain joins TRBV7-2 and TRBJ2-7, with 9 bases that match TRBD2. This receptor was taken from a man aged 45-65 years with COVID-19, enrolled during active disease. Sample: peripheral blood. CDR3 sequence: CASSKLASGDGGQYF. In DNA form, the CDR3 reads TGTGCCAGCAGCAAACTGGCTAGCGGGGATGGTGGGCAGTACTTC.